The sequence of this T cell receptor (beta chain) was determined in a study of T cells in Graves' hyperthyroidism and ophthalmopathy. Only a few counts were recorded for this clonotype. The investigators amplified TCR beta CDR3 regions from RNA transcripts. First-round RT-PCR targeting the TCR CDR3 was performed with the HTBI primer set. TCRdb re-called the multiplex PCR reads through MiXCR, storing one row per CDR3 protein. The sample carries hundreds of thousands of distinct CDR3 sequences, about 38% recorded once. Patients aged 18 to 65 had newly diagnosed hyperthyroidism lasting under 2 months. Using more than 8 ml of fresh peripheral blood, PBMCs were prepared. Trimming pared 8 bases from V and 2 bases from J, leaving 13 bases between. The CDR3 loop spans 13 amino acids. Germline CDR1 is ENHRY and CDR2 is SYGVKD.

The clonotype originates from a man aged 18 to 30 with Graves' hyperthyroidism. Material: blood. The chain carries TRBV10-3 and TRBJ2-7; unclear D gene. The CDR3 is CAIETDGAYEQYF. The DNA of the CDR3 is TGTGCCATCGAGACCGATGGGGCCTACGAGCAGTACTTC.